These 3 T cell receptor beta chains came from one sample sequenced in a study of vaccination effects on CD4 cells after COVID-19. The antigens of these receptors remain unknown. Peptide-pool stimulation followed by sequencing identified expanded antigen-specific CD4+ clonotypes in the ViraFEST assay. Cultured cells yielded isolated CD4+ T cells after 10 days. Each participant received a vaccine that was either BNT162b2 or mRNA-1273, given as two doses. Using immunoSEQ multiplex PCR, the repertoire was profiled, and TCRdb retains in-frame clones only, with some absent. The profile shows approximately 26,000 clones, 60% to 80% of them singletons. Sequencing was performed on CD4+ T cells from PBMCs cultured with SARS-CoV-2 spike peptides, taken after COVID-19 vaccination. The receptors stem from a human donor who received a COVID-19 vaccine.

The CDR3 reads CASSENPGGGYEQYF. CDR3 nucleotides: TGTGCCAGCAGTGAGAATCCGGGTGGGGGCTACGAGCAGTACTTC. The V and J genes are TRBV2 and TRBJ2-7; tentatively, D is TRBD1 or TRBD2 (5 bases each). This CDR3 is built from 15 residues. Germline V gene sequence: CDR1 SNHLY, CDR2 FYNNEI. V lost 3 bases, J lost 3 bases, and 15 bases lay in between.

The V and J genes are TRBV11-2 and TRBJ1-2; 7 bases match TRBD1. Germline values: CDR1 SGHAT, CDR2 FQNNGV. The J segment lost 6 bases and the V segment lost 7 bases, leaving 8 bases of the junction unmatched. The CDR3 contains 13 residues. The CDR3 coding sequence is TGTGCCAGCACCTCGACAGGGTATAATGGCTACACCTTC. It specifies CASTSTGYNGYTF.

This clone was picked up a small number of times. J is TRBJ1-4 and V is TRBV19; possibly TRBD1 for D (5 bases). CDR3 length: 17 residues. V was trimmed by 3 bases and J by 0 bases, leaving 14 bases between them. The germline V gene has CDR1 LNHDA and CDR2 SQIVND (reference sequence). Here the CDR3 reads CASSIPRGAATNEKLFF. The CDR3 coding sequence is TGTGCCAGTAGTATCCCGAGAGGGGCCGCAACTAATGAAAAACTGTTTTTT.